Given below is one TCR beta chain in context. These data are taken from a study of blood T cell repertoires in COVID-19. Study at large: Sites across the United States, Italy and Spain contributed samples from acute and convalescent COVID-19. Sample material is recorded as cDNA or gDNA derived from T cells, B-cell-depleted T cells, or PBMCs.

Original analysis: From reference gene primer amplification, estimates of nucleated cell counts were derived. Sequencing used immunoSEQ multiplex PCR; TCRdb keeps in-frame clones, though not all of them. The DNA was the basis for D and trimming; V, J and clone size are from that table. The sample carries 70,000 or so clones, about 88% recorded once. V was shortened by 4 bases and J by 0 bases, with 11 bases between the two germline ends. The CDR3 has 15 residues. CDR1 is SGHTA and CDR2 is FQGNSA in the germline V gene. The V and J genes are TRBV7-2 and TRBJ2-3; D may be TRBD2 (5 bases). This sequence originates from a man aged 50 or older with acute or convalescent COVID-19. Material: peripheral blood. This CDR3 is CASSSPPGSTDTQYF. CDR3 nucleotide sequence: TGTGCCAGCAGCTCCCCGCCGGGGAGCACAGATACGCAGTATTTT. Drawing the rest from reference TRBV7-2 and TRBJ2-3, the complete variable domain is GAGVSQSPSNKVTEKGKDVELRCDPISGHTALYWYRQSLGQGLEFLIYFQGNSAPDKSGLPSDRFSAERTGGSVSTLTIQRTQQEDSAVYLCASSSPPGSTDTQYFGPGTRLTVL.